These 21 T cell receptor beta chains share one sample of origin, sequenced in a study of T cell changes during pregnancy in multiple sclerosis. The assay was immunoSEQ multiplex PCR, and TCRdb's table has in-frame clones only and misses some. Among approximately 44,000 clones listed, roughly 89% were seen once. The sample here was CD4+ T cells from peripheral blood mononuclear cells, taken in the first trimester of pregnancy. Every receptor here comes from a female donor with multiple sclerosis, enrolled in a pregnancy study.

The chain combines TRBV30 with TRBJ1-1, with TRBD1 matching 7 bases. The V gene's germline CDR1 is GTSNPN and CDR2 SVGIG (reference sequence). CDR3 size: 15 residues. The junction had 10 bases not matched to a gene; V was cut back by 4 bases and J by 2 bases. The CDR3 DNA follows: TGTGCCTGGACCCGGATGCAAGGGGGCAACACTGAAGCTTTCTTT. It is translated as CAWTRMQGGNTEAFF.

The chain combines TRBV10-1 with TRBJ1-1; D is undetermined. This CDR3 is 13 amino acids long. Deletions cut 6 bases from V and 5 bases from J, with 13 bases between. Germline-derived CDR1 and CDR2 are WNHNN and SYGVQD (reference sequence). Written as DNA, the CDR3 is TGCGCCAGCAGACGTGTGCCGGGGACTGAAGCTTTCTTT. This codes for CASRRVPGTEAFF.

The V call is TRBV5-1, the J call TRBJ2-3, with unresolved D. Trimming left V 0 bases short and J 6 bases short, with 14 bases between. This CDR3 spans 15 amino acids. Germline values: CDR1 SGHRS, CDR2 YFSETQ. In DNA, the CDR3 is TGCGCCAGCAGCTTGGCTGCGTTGCTCGGGGATACGCAGTATTTT. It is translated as CASSLAALLGDTQYF.

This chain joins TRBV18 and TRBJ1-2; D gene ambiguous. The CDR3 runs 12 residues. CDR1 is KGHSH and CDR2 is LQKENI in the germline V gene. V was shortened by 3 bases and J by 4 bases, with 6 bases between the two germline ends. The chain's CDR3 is CASSPGGYGYTF. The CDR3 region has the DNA TGTGCCAGCTCACCGGGAGGCTATGGCTACACCTTC.

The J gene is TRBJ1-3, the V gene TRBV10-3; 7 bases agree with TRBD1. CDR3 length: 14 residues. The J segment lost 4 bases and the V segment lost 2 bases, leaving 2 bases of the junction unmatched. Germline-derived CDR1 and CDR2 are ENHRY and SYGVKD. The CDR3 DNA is TGTGCCATCAGTGAGCAGGGGGGCGGAAACACCATATATTTT. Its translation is CAISEQGGGNTIYF.

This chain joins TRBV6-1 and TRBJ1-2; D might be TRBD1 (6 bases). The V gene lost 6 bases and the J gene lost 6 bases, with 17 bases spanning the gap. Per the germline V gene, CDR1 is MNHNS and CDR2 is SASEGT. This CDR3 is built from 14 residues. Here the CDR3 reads CASSRDNRRNGYTF. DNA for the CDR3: TGTGCCAGCAGCCGGGACAATCGTAGGAATGGCTACACCTTC.

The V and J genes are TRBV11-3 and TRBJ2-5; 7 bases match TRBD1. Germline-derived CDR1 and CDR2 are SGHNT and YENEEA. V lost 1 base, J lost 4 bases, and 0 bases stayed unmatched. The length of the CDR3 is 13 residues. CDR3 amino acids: CASSLAGGETQYF. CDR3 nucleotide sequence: TGTGCCAGCAGCTTAGCAGGGGGAGAGACCCAGTACTTC. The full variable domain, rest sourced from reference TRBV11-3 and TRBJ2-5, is EAGVVQSPRYKIIEKKQPVAFWCNPISGHNTLYWYLQNLGQGPELLIRYENEEAVDDSQLPKDRFSAERLKGVDSTLKIQPAELGDSAVYLCASSLAGGETQYFGPGTRLLVL.

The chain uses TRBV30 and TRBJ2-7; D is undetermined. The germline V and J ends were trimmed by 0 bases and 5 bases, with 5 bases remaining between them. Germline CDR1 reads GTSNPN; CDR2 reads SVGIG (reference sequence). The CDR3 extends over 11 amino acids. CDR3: CAWSVQNEQYF. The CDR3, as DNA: TGTGCCTGGAGTGTGCAGAACGAGCAGTACTTC.

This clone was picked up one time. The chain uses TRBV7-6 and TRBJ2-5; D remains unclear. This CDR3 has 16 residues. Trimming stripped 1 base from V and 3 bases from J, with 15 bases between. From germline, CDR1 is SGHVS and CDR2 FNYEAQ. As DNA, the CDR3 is TGTGCCAGCAGCTTAGGGTCCACAGATAGTAAAGAGACCCAGTACTTC. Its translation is CASSLGSTDSKETQYF. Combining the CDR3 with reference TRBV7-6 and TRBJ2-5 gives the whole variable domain GAGVSQSPRYKVTKRGQDVALRCDPISGHVSLYWYRQALGQGPEFLTYFNYEAQQDKSGLPNDRFSAERPEGSISTLTIQRTEQRDSAMYRCASSLGSTDSKETQYFGPGTRLLVL.

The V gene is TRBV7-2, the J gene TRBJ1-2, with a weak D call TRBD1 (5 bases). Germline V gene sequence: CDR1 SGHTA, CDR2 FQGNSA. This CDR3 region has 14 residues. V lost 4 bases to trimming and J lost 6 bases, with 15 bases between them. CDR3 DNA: TGTGCCAGCAGCTCGGGGCCGGGGGTGGATGGCTACACCTTC. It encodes CASSSGPGVDGYTF. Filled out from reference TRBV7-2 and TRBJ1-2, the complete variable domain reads GAGVSQSPSNKVTEKGKDVELRCDPISGHTALYWYRQSLGQGLEFLIYFQGNSAPDKSGLPSDRFSAERTGGSVSTLTIQRTQQEDSAVYLCASSSGPGVDGYTFGSGTRLTVV.

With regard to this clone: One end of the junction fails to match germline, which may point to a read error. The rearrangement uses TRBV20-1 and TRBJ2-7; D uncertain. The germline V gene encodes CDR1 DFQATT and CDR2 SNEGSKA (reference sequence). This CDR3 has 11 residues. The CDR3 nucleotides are TGCAGTGCTAGACTATCCTTCGAGCAGTACTTC. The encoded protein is CSARLSFEQYF.

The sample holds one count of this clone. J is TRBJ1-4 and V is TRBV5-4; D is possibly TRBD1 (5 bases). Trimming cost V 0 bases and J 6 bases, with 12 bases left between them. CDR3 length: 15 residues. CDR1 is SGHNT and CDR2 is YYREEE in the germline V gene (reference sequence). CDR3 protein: CASSLARGEDEKLFF. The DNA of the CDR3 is TGTGCCAGCAGCTTGGCCCGGGGGGAAGATGAAAAACTGTTTTTT.

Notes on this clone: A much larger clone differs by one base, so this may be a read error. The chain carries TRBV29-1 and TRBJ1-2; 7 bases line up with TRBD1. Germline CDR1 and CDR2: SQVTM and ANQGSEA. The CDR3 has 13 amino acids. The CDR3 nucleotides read TGCAACGTTGACAGGGTTCAAGGCTATGGCTACACCTTC. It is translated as CNVDRVQGYGYTF.

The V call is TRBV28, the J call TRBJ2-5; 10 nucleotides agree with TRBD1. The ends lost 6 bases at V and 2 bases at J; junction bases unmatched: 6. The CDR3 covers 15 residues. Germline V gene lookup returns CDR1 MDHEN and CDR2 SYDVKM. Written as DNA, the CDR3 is TGTGCCAGCAGGAGACAGGGGGCGCGGCAAGAGACCCAGTACTTC. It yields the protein CASRRQGARQETQYF. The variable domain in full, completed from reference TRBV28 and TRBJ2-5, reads DVKVTQSSRYLVKRTGEKVFLECVQDMDHENMFWYRQDPGLGLRLIYFSYDVKMKEKGDIPEGYSVSREKKERFSLILESASTNQTSMYLCASRRQGARQETQYFGPGTRLLVL.

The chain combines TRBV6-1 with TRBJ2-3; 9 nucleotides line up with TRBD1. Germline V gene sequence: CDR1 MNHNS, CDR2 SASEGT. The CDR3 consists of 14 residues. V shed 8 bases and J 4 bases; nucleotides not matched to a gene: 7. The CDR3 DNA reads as TGTGCCAGCGCCGGGACAGGGATCTCAGATACGCAGTATTTT. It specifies CASAGTGISDTQYF.

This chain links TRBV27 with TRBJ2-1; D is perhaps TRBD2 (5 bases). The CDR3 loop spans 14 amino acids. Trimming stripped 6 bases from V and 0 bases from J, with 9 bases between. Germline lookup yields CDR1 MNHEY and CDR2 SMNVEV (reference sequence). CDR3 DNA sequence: TGTGCCAGCAGGGAGCGGAGCTCCTACAATGAGCAGTTCTTC. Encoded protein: CASRERSSYNEQFF.

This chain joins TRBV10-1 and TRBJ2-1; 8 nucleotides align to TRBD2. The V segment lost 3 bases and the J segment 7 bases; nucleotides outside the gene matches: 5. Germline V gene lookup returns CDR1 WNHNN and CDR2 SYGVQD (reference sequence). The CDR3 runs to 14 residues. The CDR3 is CASSDPGGNNEQFF. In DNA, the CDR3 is TGCGCCAGCAGTGACCCGGGGGGGAATAATGAGCAGTTCTTC.

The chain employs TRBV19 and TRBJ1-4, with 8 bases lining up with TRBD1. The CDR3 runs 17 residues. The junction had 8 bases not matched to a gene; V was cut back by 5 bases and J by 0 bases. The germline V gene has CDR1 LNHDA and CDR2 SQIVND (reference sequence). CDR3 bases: TGTGCCAGTAGTCCGGGGAGACAGGGGTCAACTAATGAAAAACTGTTTTTT. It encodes CASSPGRQGSTNEKLFF.

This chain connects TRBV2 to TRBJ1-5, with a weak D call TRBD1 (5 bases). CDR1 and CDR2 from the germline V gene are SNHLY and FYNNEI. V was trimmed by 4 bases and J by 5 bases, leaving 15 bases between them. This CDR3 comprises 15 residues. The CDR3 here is CASSVTGLPHQPQHF. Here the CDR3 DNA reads TGTGCCAGCAGTGTTACGGGACTTCCTCATCAGCCCCAGCATTTT.

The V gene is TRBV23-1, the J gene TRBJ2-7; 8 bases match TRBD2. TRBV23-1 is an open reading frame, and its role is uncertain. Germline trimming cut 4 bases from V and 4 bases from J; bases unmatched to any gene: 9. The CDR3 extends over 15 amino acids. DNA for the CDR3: TGCGCCAGCAGTCTTTCTGCGGGAGGAGGGTACGAGCAGTACTTC. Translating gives CASSLSAGGGYEQYF.

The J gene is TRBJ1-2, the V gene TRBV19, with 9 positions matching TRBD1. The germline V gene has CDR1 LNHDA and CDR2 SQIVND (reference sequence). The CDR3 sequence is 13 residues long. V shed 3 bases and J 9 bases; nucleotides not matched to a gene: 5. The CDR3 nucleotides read TGTGCCAGTAGTATTGGACAGGGGAAGAGCTACACCTTC. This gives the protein CASSIGQGKSYTF.